Shown below are 22 T cell receptor beta chains from a single sample sequenced in a study of T cells after yellow fever vaccination. One entry per CDR3 protein, called by TCRdb with MiXCR from the 5' RACE reads. The sample shows 150,000 to 200,000 distinct CDR3 sequences, about 6% of them seen only once. This specimen consisted of CD4+ T cells sorted from PBMCs, obtained on the day of the first yellow fever vaccination. The receptors here all came from a man in his late teens or twenties who received the YFV17D yellow fever vaccine.

The chain links TRBV12-3 or TRBV12-4 to TRBJ1-6, with D tentatively TRBD1 (5 bases). V was clipped by 4 bases and J by 9 bases, with 13 bases between them. The CDR3 is made up of 14 amino acids. CDR3 sequence: CASSSAAGSSPLHF. The DNA for the CDR3 is TGTGCCAGCAGTTCTGCCGCAGGGTCTTCACCCCTCCACTTT.

This clonotype was recorded many times. This chain uses TRBV10-3 with TRBJ2-7; weak D call: TRBD1 (6 bases). This CDR3 contains 12 residues. Germline CDR1 reads ENHRY; CDR2 reads SYGVKD. V was cut by 6 bases and J by 6 bases, with 12 bases left in between. DNA of the CDR3: TGTGCCATCAGGACAGGCGGTCTCGAGCAGTACTTC. It specifies CAIRTGGLEQYF.

The gene calls are TRBV6-2 or TRBV6-3 and TRBJ2-7; TRBD1 matches 8 bases. Losses at the gene ends were 7 bases for V and 4 bases for J; bases not matched to a gene: 12. The CDR3 runs to 15 residues. Germline V gene sequence: CDR1 MNHEY, CDR2 SVGEGT. The CDR3 bases are TGTGCCAGCACCCAACCCGGACAGGGATGGTACGAGCAGTACGTC. Translation gives CASTQPGQGWYEQYV.

In its sample, this clonotype was seen many times. The rearrangement links TRBV10-2 to TRBJ1-3; D is unresolved. Trimming left V 8 bases short and J 4 bases short, with 15 bases between. CDR3 length: 14 residues. Germline V CDR1 and CDR2: WSHSY, SAAADI. CDR3 amino acids: CASGRGLDGNTIYF. The CDR3 DNA is TGCGCCAGCGGGCGCGGCCTGGACGGAAACACCATATATTTT.

On this clonotype: Just one base apart from a much larger clone, this may be a read error. The chain is built from TRBV5-4 and TRBJ2-1; D could derive from TRBD1 or TRBD2 (5 bases each). This CDR3 has 15 amino acids. The V gene's germline CDR1 is SGHNT and CDR2 YYREEE (reference sequence). The CDR3 region has the DNA TGTACCAGCAGCTTGGAGGCCGTCAGGGTCGGTGAGCAGTTCTTC. It specifies CTSSLEAVRVGEQFF.

This clonotype has more than one count but fewer than ten. This chain links TRBV27 with TRBJ2-3, with D possibly TRBD1 on 5 matching bases. In germline, CDR1 is MNHEY, CDR2 SMNVEV (reference sequence). V was shortened by 10 bases and J by 4 bases, with 12 bases between the two germline ends. This CDR3 comprises 12 residues. In DNA form, the CDR3 reads TGTGCCAACAGCAGGGCCCCAGATACGCAGTATTTT. This translates into CANSRAPDTQYF.

This clonotype was detected only a few times. The chain has TRBV5-1 and TRBJ2-5; 9 nucleotides align to TRBD2. The ends lost 7 bases at V and 9 bases at J; junction bases unmatched: 13. This CDR3 contains 14 residues. Germline V gene sequence: CDR1 SGHRS, CDR2 YFSETQ. The CDR3 loop is CASGETSGVGAQYF. DNA of the CDR3: TGCGCCAGCGGAGAGACTAGCGGAGTGGGGGCCCAGTACTTC.

This sequence joins TRBV5-1 and TRBJ2-2, with 9 positions matching TRBD2. CDR3 length: 15 residues. The V gene's germline CDR1 is SGHRS and CDR2 YFSETQ. The ends lost 3 bases at V and 5 bases at J; junction bases unmatched: 5. The CDR3 region has the DNA TGCGCCAGCAGCTCGGGACTAGCAGGGACCGGGGAGCTGTTTTTT. It encodes CASSSGLAGTGELFF. Filled out from reference TRBV5-1 and TRBJ2-2, the complete variable domain reads KAGVTQTPRYLIKTRGQQVTLSCSPISGHRSVSWYQQTPGQGLQFLFEYFSETQRNKGNFPGRFSGRQFSNSRSEMNVSTLELGDSALYLCASSSGLAGTGELFFGEGSRLTVL.

This clonotype turned up a few times. This chain joins TRBV20-1 and TRBJ2-3, with TRBD2 identical over 10 bases. V lost 4 bases to trimming and J lost 0 bases; unmatched junction nucleotides: 16. This CDR3 contains 19 residues. The germline CDR1 and CDR2 sequences are DFQATT and SNEGSKA (reference sequence). The CDR3 region has the DNA TGCAGTGCTATTGACCCCCCGGCTAGCGGGGGTATAAGCACAGATACGCAGTATTTT. The encoded protein is CSAIDPPASGGISTDTQYF.

The chain combines TRBV20-1 with TRBJ2-5, with TRBD2 matching over 10 bases. Germline V lookup: CDR1 DFQATT, CDR2 SNEGSKA (reference sequence). This CDR3 has 16 amino acids. Trimming at V came to 0 bases and at J to 3 bases, leaving 7 bases not matched to a gene. The CDR3 nucleotides read TGCAGTGCTAGAGATGCTAGCGGGGGTCATAAAGAGACCCAGTACTTC. It specifies CSARDASGGHKETQYF.

Only a few counts were recorded for this clonotype. This sequence joins TRBV5-1 and TRBJ1-2; no reliable D call. Germline V gene data show CDR1 as SGHRS and CDR2 as YFSETQ. With 0 bases removed from V and 2 bases from J, the gap between germline ends came to 11 bases. The CDR3 is made up of 15 amino acids. In DNA, the CDR3 is TGCGCCAGCAGCTTGGGACTTGGCTTGAACTATGGCTACACCTTC. Translating gives CASSLGLGLNYGYTF.

This clonotype was observed a few times. The chain uses TRBV10-3 and TRBJ2-5; D is possibly TRBD2 (5 bases). Trimming pared 4 bases from V and 5 bases from J, leaving 11 bases between. This CDR3 has 13 amino acids. Germline V gene data show CDR1 as ENHRY and CDR2 as SYGVKD. CDR3 amino acids: CAISGAGRETQYF. In DNA, the CDR3 is TGTGCCATCAGTGGGGCGGGTCGGGAGACCCAGTACTTC.

At least ten counts were recorded for this clonotype. The chain is built from TRBV5-1 and TRBJ1-6, with a weak D call TRBD1 (6 bases). In germline, CDR1 is SGHRS, CDR2 YFSETQ. Trimming took 5 bases from V and 9 from J, leaving 18 bases between them. This CDR3 is built from 15 residues. The CDR3 coding sequence is TGCGCCAGCAGTGGGGGCGCGGGTCTTTCTTCACCCCTCCACTTT. This gives the protein CASSGGAGLSSPLHF.

This clonotype has ten or more counts. The V call is TRBV7-8, the J call TRBJ2-1, with no clear D. Germline V gene data show CDR1 as SGHVS and CDR2 as FQNEAQ. With 3 bases removed from V and 6 bases from J, the gap between germline ends came to 6 bases. This CDR3 comprises 12 residues. The CDR3 reads CASSFGPNEQFF. The CDR3 coding sequence is TGTGCCAGCAGCTTCGGCCCCAATGAGCAGTTCTTC.

This clonotype was seen ten or more times. The junction departs from germline at one end; a sequencing error may be responsible. The chain is built from TRBV4-2 and TRBJ2-2, with unresolved D. CDR3 size: 15 residues. Germline V gene lookup returns CDR1 LGHNA and CDR2 YNFKEQ. The CDR3 loop reads CASSQVKADTGELFF. The CDR3 DNA sequence: TGTGCCAGCAGCCAAGTAAAGGCCGACACTGGGGAGCTGTTTTTT.

This clonotype was recorded at least ten times. The gene calls are TRBV29-1 and TRBJ2-3; possibly TRBD2 for D (6 bases). The CDR3 length is 14 residues. The V and J ends lost 6 bases and 2 bases respectively, with 15 bases between them. Germline-derived CDR1 and CDR2 are SQVTM and ANQGSEA. CDR3 sequence (DNA): TGCAGCGTGGCCGGGACTCCCCACACAGATACGCAGTATTTT. Translating it yields CSVAGTPHTDTQYF.

A few counts support this clonotype. The rearrangement links TRBV3-1 to TRBJ2-3; TRBD1 might be the D (7 bases). The CDR3 length is 15 residues. Trimming left V 4 bases short and J 6 bases short, with 17 bases between. Germline V gene sequence: CDR1 LGHDT, CDR2 YNNKEL (reference sequence). CDR3 bases: TGTGCCAGCAGCCCCCGACAGGGACTTTCGGATACGCAGTATTTT. Translated: CASSPRQGLSDTQYF.

This clonotype was counted between two and nine times. The chain employs TRBV7-2 and TRBJ2-1; D assignment may be TRBD1 or TRBD2 (5 bases each). CDR3 size: 12 residues. Trimming shortened V by 3 bases and J by 9 bases, and 9 bases separated the two germline ends. The germline CDR1 and CDR2 sequences are SGHTA and FQGNSA. The CDR3 here is CASSLTGTEQFF. The CDR3 DNA is TGTGCCAGCAGCTTGACCGGGACTGAGCAGTTCTTC.

In this sample, this clonotype turned up many times. This chain connects TRBV7-9 to TRBJ1-5; 7 bases map to TRBD1. CDR1 and CDR2 from the germline V gene are SEHNR and FQNEAQ (reference sequence). Trimming took 1 base from V and 2 from J; bases not matched to a gene: 5. The CDR3 has 16 amino acids. CDR3 region: CASSLGQGEGNQPQHF. In nucleotides, the CDR3 is TGTGCCAGCAGCTTAGGGCAGGGGGAAGGCAATCAGCCCCAGCATTTT.

At least ten counts were recorded for this clonotype. The chain couples TRBV4-2 to TRBJ1-4; D unclear. CDR1 LGHNA and CDR2 YNFKEQ come from the germline V gene. This CDR3 spans 16 amino acids. Trimming pared 1 base from V and 6 bases from J, leaving 15 bases between. In DNA form, the CDR3 reads TGTGCCAGCAGCCAAGCTCCCAACGAAGGTCATGAAAAACTGTTTTTT. Its translation: CASSQAPNEGHEKLFF.

Only a few counts were recorded for this clonotype. The CDR3 loop is CSARSGMDNQPQHF. CDR3 nucleotide sequence: TGCAGTGCTAGATCAGGGATGGACAATCAGCCCCAGCATTTT. This chain uses TRBV20-1 with TRBJ1-5, with a weak D call TRBD1 (5 bases). The CDR3 has 14 amino acids. Trimming stripped 2 bases from V and 3 bases from J, with 11 bases between. The germline CDR1 and CDR2 sequences are DFQATT and SNEGSKA (reference sequence).

As to this clonotype: Just one base apart from a much larger clone, this may be a read error. Because the CDR3 is missing its conserved closing phenylalanine or tryptophan, this is likely a read error. The chain employs TRBV5-1 and TRBJ1-6; D gene unclear. V dropped 4 bases and J dropped 7 bases, with 6 bases sitting between them. Looked up from germline, CDR1 is SGHRS and CDR2 is YFSETQ. The CDR3 spans 12 residues. This CDR3 reads CASSELNSPLHL. CDR3 in DNA: TGCGCCAGCAGCGAGCTCAATTCACCCCTCCACTTG.